This TCR beta chain was profiled in a study of blood T cell repertoires in COVID-19. On the study more broadly: T cells, B-cell-depleted T cells, or PBMCs provided the cDNA or gDNA that served as material.

Original processing methods: Nucleated cell number was recorded as an estimate derived from reference gene primer amplification. Generated by immunoSEQ multiplex PCR, the TCRdb table keeps only in-frame clones and is missing some. V and J calls and clone size are those listed in that table; D and trimming were worked out from the DNA. Of 37,000 or so clones detected, around four fifths appear once; the ten largest clones hold under 15%. The origin of this receptor is a human donor in a cohort sampled during active COVID-19. The sequenced sample consisted of peripheral blood.

The CDR3 protein is CASSQATARAYNEQFF. The DNA for the CDR3 is TGCGCCAGCAGCCAAGCGACTGCTCGGGCCTACAATGAGCAGTTCTTC. V is TRBV4-3 and J is TRBJ2-1; D not certain. Trimming took 1 base from V and 2 from J, leaving 12 bases between them. The CDR3 sequence is 16 residues long. Germline V gives CDR1 LGHNA, CDR2 YSLEER.